The entry that follows covers one TCR beta chain sequence. The data are from a study of blood T cells in healthy people across ages. Every donor gave 7.5 to 10 milliliters of peripheral blood. Trimming took 5 bases from V and 5 from J, leaving 18 bases between them. The germline V gene encodes CDR1 DFQATT and CDR2 SNEGSKA (reference sequence). CDR3 length: 14 amino acids. Primers used in a second PCR of about 6 to 11 cycles were a sample-barcoded 5' primer and a J-beta primer mix. Every cDNA molecule bore a tag from a template-switch adaptor containing 12 random nucleotides. TCRdb re-derived calls from the 5' RACE reads in MiXCR, one entry per CDR3 protein. Here the sample spans 650,000 to 950,000 distinct CDR3 sequences, about 42% being singletons.

The sample consisted of blood. The sequence was collected from a man in his 60s in good health. The chain has TRBV20-1 and TRBJ1-1; D is undetermined. Here the CDR3 reads CSASRAQGGTEAFF. The CDR3 nucleotides are TGCAGTGCTTCCCGGGCCCAAGGAGGGACTGAAGCTTTCTTT.